This passage covers 13 T cell receptor beta chains from one sample sequenced in a study of blood T cell repertoires in COVID-19. TCRdb's copy holds only in-frame clones and misses some; the assay was immunoSEQ multiplex PCR. The sample carries some 280,000 clones, approximately 88% recorded once. The sequenced material came from peripheral blood. These receptors were taken from a woman aged 40 to 50 who had recovered from COVID-19.

The rearrangement links TRBV5-1 to TRBJ2-7; 7 nucleotides match TRBD1. The CDR3 contains 17 residues. V shed 4 bases and J 2 bases; nucleotides not matched to a gene: 15. Germline CDR1 SGHRS, CDR2 YFSETQ. CDR3 bases: TGCGCCAGCAGCATGACCCAAACAGGGGTTGGGACCTACGAGCAGTACTTC. Residues: CASSMTQTGVGTYEQYF. The entire variable domain, with the rest obtained from reference TRBV5-1 and TRBJ2-7, is as follows: KAGVTQTPRYLIKTRGQQVTLSCSPISGHRSVSWYQQTPGQGLQFLFEYFSETQRNKGNFPGRFSGRQFSNSRSEMNVSTLELGDSALYLCASSMTQTGVGTYEQYFGPGTRLTVT.

The J gene is TRBJ2-5, the V gene TRBV28, with 16 bases lining up with TRBD2. In germline, CDR1 is MDHEN, CDR2 SYDVKM. Trimming removed 10 bases from V and 6 bases from J; junction bases left unmatched: 17. The CDR3 spans 18 residues. CDR3 bases: TGTGCCACCAAGGGACAAGCGGGACTAGCGGGAGGGGGACAGACCCAGTACTTC. It encodes CATKGQAGLAGGGQTQYF. The variable domain in full, with the rest retrieved from reference TRBV28 and TRBJ2-5, is DVKVTQSSRYLVKRTGEKVFLECVQDMDHENMFWYRQDPGLGLRLIYFSYDVKMKEKGDIPEGYSVSREKKERFSLILESASTNQTSMYLCATKGQAGLAGGGQTQYFGPGTRLLVL.

The genes are TRBV5-1 and TRBJ1-3, with 8 positions matching TRBD1. Per the germline V gene, CDR1 is SGHRS and CDR2 is YFSETQ. V lost 3 bases and J lost 0; bases outside the gene matches: 5. The CDR3 sequence is 16 residues long. This CDR3 reads CASSSGQASSGNTIYF. CDR3 nucleotide sequence: TGCGCCAGCAGCTCGGGACAGGCCTCCTCTGGAAACACCATATATTTT.

The chain recombines TRBV4-1 with TRBJ2-7; 7 bases fit TRBD1. Per germline, CDR1 MGHRA and CDR2 YSYEKL. V shed 3 bases, J shed 4 bases, and the junction held 12 bases outside the gene matches. The CDR3 has 16 residues. CDR3 residues: CASSQGQHTNNYEQYF. The CDR3 DNA follows: TGCGCCAGCAGCCAGGGACAGCACACAAATAATTACGAGCAGTACTTC.

V is TRBV18 and J is TRBJ2-2; a weak D match, TRBD1 (6 bases). CDR1 is KGHSH, CDR2 LQKENI, per germline. Trimming stripped 0 bases from V and 1 base from J, with 9 bases between. The CDR3 contains 16 residues. In nucleotides, the CDR3 is TGTGCCAGCTCACCACCCTCAGGGGTGAACACCGGGGAGCTGTTTTTT. This gives the protein CASSPPSGVNTGELFF. The full variable domain, completed using reference TRBV18 and TRBJ2-2, is NAGVMQNPRHLVRRRGQEARLRCSPMKGHSHVYWYRQLPEEGLKFMVYLQKENIIDESGMPKERFSAEFPKEGPSILRIQQVVRGDSAAYFCASSPPSGVNTGELFFGEGSRLTVL.

This clone was seen a few times. The gene calls are TRBV5-4 and TRBJ1-3; D may be TRBD1 (6 bases). Between the trimmed V and J ends, which lost 3 bases and 2 bases, there was a span of 12 bases. Germline V CDR1 and CDR2: SGHNT, YYREEE (reference sequence). The CDR3 runs to 15 residues. This CDR3 is CASSSQQGAGNTIYF. In DNA form, the CDR3 reads TGTGCCAGCAGCTCGCAACAGGGCGCTGGAAACACCATATATTTT.

The J gene is TRBJ1-1, the V gene TRBV29-1, with 10 bases identical to TRBD1. The CDR3 runs to 18 residues. Unmatched junction bases numbered 17, after V lost 4 bases and J lost 3 bases. Germline V CDR1 and CDR2: SQVTM, ANQGSEA. CDR3 nucleotide sequence: TGCAGCGTTGTGCCGACACCCGGGACAGGGGATGGGGACACTGAAGCTTTCTTT. Translating gives CSVVPTPGTGDGDTEAFF.

The chain employs TRBV30 and TRBJ2-7; 7 bases map to TRBD2. The CDR3 has 15 residues. Germline lookup yields CDR1 GTSNPN and CDR2 SVGIG (reference sequence). Germline trimming cut 0 bases from V and 6 bases from J; bases unmatched to any gene: 11. CDR3: CAWSVLGGSFGEQYF. In DNA form, the CDR3 reads TGTGCCTGGAGTGTACTTGGCGGGAGCTTCGGCGAGCAGTACTTC.

The chain uses TRBV18 and TRBJ2-5, with D possibly matching TRBD1 (7 bases). The germline V gene encodes CDR1 KGHSH and CDR2 LQKENI. The CDR3 consists of 19 residues. Deletions cut 2 bases from V and 0 bases from J, with 22 bases between. The CDR3 bases are TGTGCCAGCTCACCAGGAGTAGTGGGGGGACAGCGGTACCAAGAGACCCAGTACTTC. Translated: CASSPGVVGGQRYQETQYF.

This sequence joins TRBV12-1 and TRBJ1-1; the D segment call TRBD1 is taken from the table without a DNA check. TRBV12-1 is a pseudogene locus. The CDR3 length is 17 residues. The chain's CDR3 is CASSPVPGQGPNTEAFF. The CDR3 DNA is TGTGCCAGCAGCCCCGTCCCGGGACAGGGGCCGAACACTGAAGCTTTCTTT.

The J gene is TRBJ2-3, the V gene TRBV9; TRBD2 is a possible D gene (5 bases). Germline V gene lookup returns CDR1 SGDLS and CDR2 YYNGEE. Trimming removed 5 bases at V and 6 bases at J, with 10 bases between. The CDR3 contains 12 residues. CDR3 protein: CASRALGDTQYF. The DNA for the CDR3 is TGTGCCAGCAGAGCACTAGGGGATACGCAGTATTTT.

This clone occurred a few times. The V call is TRBV18, the J call TRBJ2-1; possibly TRBD2 for D (5 bases). Trimming left V 4 bases short and J 5 bases short, with 12 bases between. The CDR3 runs to 14 residues. The germline CDR1 and CDR2 sequences are KGHSH and LQKENI. CDR3 residues: CASSRRANDNEQFF. The CDR3, as DNA: TGTGCCAGCTCACGGCGGGCAAACGACAATGAGCAGTTCTTC.

The chain carries TRBV28 and TRBJ1-5; perhaps TRBD1 as D (5 bases). Germline CDR1 is MDHEN and CDR2 is SYDVKM. Trimming left V 1 base short and J 4 bases short, with 11 bases between. The CDR3 runs 15 residues. CDR3 DNA sequence: TGTGCCAGCAGTTTATCCGGGGGAATGAATCAGCCCCAGCATTTT. Residues: CASSLSGGMNQPQHF.